This entry concerns a single T cell receptor (beta chain). Its antigen is still unknown. The sample originates from a study of response to subunit inactivated influenza vaccine. Study-level results: The authors offered the suggestion that each seasonal influenza vaccination recruits few new T cells.

Trimming took off 6 bases at V and 3 bases at J, with 14 bases between the two ends. The CDR3 is 14 residues long. Germline lookup yields CDR1 MNHNS and CDR2 SASEGT. TCRdb re-called the RT-PCR reads with MiXCR, one entry per CDR3 protein. The sample yields approximately 530,000 distinct CDR3 sequences, under 15% seen once. The input for sequencing was PBMCs from blood, taken around seven weeks after vaccination. The TCR comes from a man in his fifties or sixties who received an inactivated influenza vaccine. The J gene is TRBJ1-2, the V gene TRBV6-1; unclear D gene. The CDR3 loop is CASSPRPEYYGYTF. The CDR3, as DNA: TGTGCCAGCAGCCCCAGACCGGAATACTATGGCTACACCTTC.